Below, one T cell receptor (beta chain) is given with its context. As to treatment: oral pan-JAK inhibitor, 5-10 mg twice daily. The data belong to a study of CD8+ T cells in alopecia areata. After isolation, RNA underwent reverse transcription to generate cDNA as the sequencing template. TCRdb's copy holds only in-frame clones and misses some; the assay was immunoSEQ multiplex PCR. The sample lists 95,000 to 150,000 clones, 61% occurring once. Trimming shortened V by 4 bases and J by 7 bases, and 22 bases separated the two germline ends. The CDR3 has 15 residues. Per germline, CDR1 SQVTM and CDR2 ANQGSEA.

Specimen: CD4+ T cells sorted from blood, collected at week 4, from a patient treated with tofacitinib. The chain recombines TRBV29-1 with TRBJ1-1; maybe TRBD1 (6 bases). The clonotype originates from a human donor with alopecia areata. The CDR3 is CSVGRAGATLGEAFF. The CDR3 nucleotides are TGCAGCGTTGGTAGGGCAGGGGCGACCCTCGGTGAAGCTTTCTTT.